This T cell receptor beta chain is from a study of T cells in Graves' hyperthyroidism and ophthalmopathy. Findings of the study overall: Blood also contained most expanded thyroid clonotypes above 0.001.

Researchers amplified the TCR beta CDR3 regions from RNA transcripts. HTBI primers were the set used in a first-round RT-PCR of the TCR CDR3. TCRdb recomputed calls from the multiplex PCR reads with MiXCR, one row per CDR3 protein. The repertoire has about 360,000 distinct CDR3 sequences, 13% of them found once; the top ten carry over 8.5%. As regards this clonotype: Antigen specificity is unknown.

This TCR derives from a woman aged 18-29 years with Graves' hyperthyroidism. The source material was blood.

The chain's CDR3 is CASSFPQGTSSGANVLTF. The CDR3 DNA sequence: TGTGCCAGCAGTTTTCCCCAGGGGACTAGCTCTGGGGCCAACGTCCTGACTTTC. The chain has TRBV28 and TRBJ2-6; 8 positions match TRBD2. Losses at the gene ends were 3 bases for V and 0 bases for J; bases not matched to a gene: 7. The CDR3 has 18 amino acids. Germline V lookup: CDR1 MDHEN, CDR2 SYDVKM.